This TCR beta chain comes out of a study of vaccination effects on CD4 cells after COVID-19 (dated by TCRdb to 2021 to 2024). With respect to the entire study: Each participant received two doses of an mRNA SARS-CoV-2 vaccine, either BNT162b2 or mRNA-1273. In the study, cultures from other donors were sequenced using the Oncomine TCR Beta short-read assay on an Illumina iSeq 100. The study compared SARS-CoV-2 spike-specific CD4+ TCR repertoires before and after mRNA vaccination in COVID-19 convalescent patients and infection-naive vaccine recipients. A total of more than 8 COVID-19 convalescent patients and a few SARS-CoV-2-naive healthy vaccine recipients were included in the full study.

Receptor amplification or capture employed the immunoSEQ multiplex PCR assay. DNA from the cultured, isolated CD4+ T cells was subjected to TCR beta CDR3 sequencing. Turning to the authors' computational methods: The analysis removed non-productive TCR sequences, trimmed reads to the CDR3 region, and retained only CDR3s that were 7 or more amino acids long. Antigen-specific clonotypes were identified using the MANAFEST web app by comparison of expansion in peptide wells against reference cultures. Positive clones required FDR<0.05 expansion versus reference and all other wells, odds ratio above 5, and frequency above 0.1% in two replicate wells. Clonotypes significantly expanded in SARS-CoV-2 spike wells and in at least one common cold coronavirus spike condition were defined as cross-reactive. Levenshtein distance calculated with the stringdist R package was used to assess CDR3 similarity, and unrooted trees were constructed with ape in R 3.6.1. TCRdb retrieved this table from immuneACCESS and kept in-frame rearrangements only. Not all clones are present; in checked studies, unresolved V genes account for under half, and no reason is known for the remainder. V and J calls and clone size are given by that table; D and trimming were obtained from the DNA. Across this sample there are under 45,000 clones, with over 60% seen only once. About 3.1% of the sample rests with the top ten.

In the ViraFEST assay, PBMC were stimulated with viral peptide pools, and antigen-specific CD4+ T cell clonotypes were then identified by expansion using TCR sequencing. After around 10 days of culture, CD4+ T cells were isolated with the EasySep CD4+ T cell isolation kit. Healthy vaccine recipients had no prior SARS-CoV-2 infection, confirmed by negative nucleocapsid antibodies before and after vaccination. A few million PBMC per well were cultured with approximately 10 ug/ml peptides in IMDM containing roughly 5% human AB serum, roughly 9.5 IU/ml IL-2 and gentamicin. On days 3 and 7, half of the culture medium was replaced with fresh IL-2-containing medium. Each peptide stimulation condition was cultured in triplicate wells unless otherwise noted. Using Ficoll-Paque Plus gradient centrifugation, PBMC were separated from whole blood and then either used fresh or cryopreserved at -140C. The overlapping peptide pools covered the spike proteins of SARS-CoV-2 as well as those of the common cold coronaviruses HCoV-NL63, HCoV-OC43 and HCoV-229E. The QIAamp micro DNA kit was used to extract genomic DNA from the cultured CD4+ T cells.

Remarks on this clone: This clone's antigen is unknown. No much larger clonotype is one base removed from it; base qualities were not supplied.

The research as a whole found: Clones induced by infection and clones induced by vaccination both contracted markedly at late timepoints after vaccination, which fits with T cell responses waning over time. In healthy vaccine recipients, vaccine-induced clones were almost all SARS-CoV-2 mono-reactive, with only 1 of 255 cross-reactive with common cold coronaviruses. The study was limited by a small number of convalescent patients, and early post-infection timepoints were lacking.

The sample here was CD4+ T cells from PBMCs cultured with HCoV-NL63 spike peptides, taken before COVID-19 vaccination. The cell subset or site label corresponds to: HCoV-NL63 spike overlapping peptide pool stimulation. The sequence was obtained from a human donor who received a COVID-19 vaccine.

Read as DNA, the sequence is TGTGCCAGCAGCTTCAGGGGACTAGCGGGGGATACAGATACGCAGTATTTT. Translated, it gives CASSFRGLAGDTDTQYF. The chain uses TRBV5-5 and TRBJ2-3; 14 central nucleotides agree with TRBD2. CDR1 is given as SGHKS and CDR2 as YYEKEE, both from the germline V gene (reference sequence). Reading from cysteine to phenylalanine, the CDR3 counts 17 amino acids. CDR3 DNA is the only sequence kept; it has 51 bases, read in frame from the first base. Trimming leaves V shorter by 2 bases and J shorter by 3 bases, with the junction holding 5 bases beyond the gene matches. Here the CDR3 is joined to the reference TRBV5-5 and TRBJ2-3 genes, and the full variable domain is: DAGVTQSPTHLIKTRGQQVTLRCSPISGHKSVSWYQQVLGQGPQFIFQYYEKEERGRGNFPDRFSARQFPNYSSELNVNALLLGDSALYLCASSFRGLAGDTDTQYFGPGTRLTVL.